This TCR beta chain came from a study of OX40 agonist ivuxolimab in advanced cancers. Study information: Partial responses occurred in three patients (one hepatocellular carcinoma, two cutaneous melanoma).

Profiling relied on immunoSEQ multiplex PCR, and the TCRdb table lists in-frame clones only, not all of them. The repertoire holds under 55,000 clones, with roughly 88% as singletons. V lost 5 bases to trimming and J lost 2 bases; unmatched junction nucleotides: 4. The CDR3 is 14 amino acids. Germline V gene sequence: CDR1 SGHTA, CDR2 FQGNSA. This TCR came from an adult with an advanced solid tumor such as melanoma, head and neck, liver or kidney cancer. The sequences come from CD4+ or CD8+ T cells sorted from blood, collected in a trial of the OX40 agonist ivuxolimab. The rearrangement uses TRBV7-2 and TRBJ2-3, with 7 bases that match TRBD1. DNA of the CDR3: TGTGCCAGCAGCCCACAGGGGACCACAGATACGCAGTATTTT. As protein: CASSPQGTTDTQYF.